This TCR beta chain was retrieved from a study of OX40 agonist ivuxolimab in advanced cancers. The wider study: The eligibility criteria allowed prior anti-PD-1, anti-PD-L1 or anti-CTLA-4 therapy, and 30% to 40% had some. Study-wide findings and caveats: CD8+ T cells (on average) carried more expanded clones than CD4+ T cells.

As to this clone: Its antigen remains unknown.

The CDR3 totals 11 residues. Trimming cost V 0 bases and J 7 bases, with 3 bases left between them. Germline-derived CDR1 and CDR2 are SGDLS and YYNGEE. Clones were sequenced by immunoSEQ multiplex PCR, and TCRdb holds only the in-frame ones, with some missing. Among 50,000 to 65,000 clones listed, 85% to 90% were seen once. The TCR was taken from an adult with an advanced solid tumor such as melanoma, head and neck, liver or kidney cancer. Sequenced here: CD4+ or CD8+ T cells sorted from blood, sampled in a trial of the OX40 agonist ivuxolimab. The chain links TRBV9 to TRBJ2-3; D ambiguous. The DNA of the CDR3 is TGTGCCAGCAGCGTAGGCAATACGCAGTATTTT. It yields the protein CASSVGNTQYF.